Many counts were recorded for the clone carrying this T cell receptor beta chain. The antigen is not known. For TCR beta, libraries came from iRepertoire HTBI primers and Arm-PCR of CDR3 regions. MiXCR, run by TCRdb on the multiplex PCR reads, gives a single entry per CDR3 protein. The sample carries 350,000 to 500,000 distinct CDR3 sequences, about 14% recorded once. The data derive from a study of regulatory T cells in long-lasting Graves disease. Findings of the study overall: Sample size, which was small, may have reduced accuracy.

V trimming: 4 bases; J trimming: 6 bases; junction bases outside the gene matches: 12. The CDR3 covers 16 residues. Germline CDR1 SGHRS, CDR2 YFSETQ. Time point given: newly diagnosed GD, antithyroid drugs for less than 3 months. The TCR library was made from RNA extracted from PBMCs. The guidelines of the American Thyroid Association were the basis for diagnosing Graves' disease. This same sample was also taken into another study, of T cells in Graves' hyperthyroidism and ophthalmopathy. That source notes: Investigators excluded patients with uncontrolled infection, other autoimmune disease, pregnancy or lactation.

V and J are TRBV5-1 and TRBJ2-2; 7 bases are shared with TRBD1. This sample comprised peripheral blood mononuclear cells (PBMCs), obtained at new diagnosis, from a patient treated with antithyroid drugs. This TCR was recovered from a woman between 50 and 59 years old with Graves disease. The CDR3 DNA is TGCGCCAGCAGCCGACCTATGAGACAGGGCTCCGGGGAGCTGTTTTTT. It yields the protein CASSRPMRQGSGELFF.